This T cell receptor beta chain came from a study of blood T cells in healthy people across ages. Turning to the study itself: About one barcoded beta molecule per two T cells was captured by template switching. General study findings and limits: A roughly linear age-dependent decrease characterized TCR beta diversity per million T cells. Any conclusive comparison of naive versus antigen-experienced cells was prevented by using unsorted PBMCs.

This clonotype was detected a few times. What it binds is not known. CDR3 size: 14 residues. The V end was cut by 3 bases, the J end by 1 base, with 12 bases between. CDR1 is DFQATT and CDR2 is SNEGSKA in the germline V gene (reference sequence). A second PCR, run for about 6 to 11 cycles, used a sample-barcoded 5' primer plus a J-beta primer mix. The yield of each sample was at least 2.5 million CDR3-containing paired-end reads. TCRdb re-derived calls from the 5' RACE reads in MiXCR, one entry per CDR3 protein. The sample consists of roughly 640,000 distinct CDR3 sequences, roughly 30% of them appearing once.

The sequence came from an elderly woman in good health. The sample consisted of blood. The gene calls are TRBV20-1 and TRBJ1-1, with no clear D. This chain's CDR3 is CSASDSGTNTEAFF. In nucleotides, the CDR3 is TGCAGTGCTAGTGATTCGGGTACGAACACTGAAGCTTTCTTT.